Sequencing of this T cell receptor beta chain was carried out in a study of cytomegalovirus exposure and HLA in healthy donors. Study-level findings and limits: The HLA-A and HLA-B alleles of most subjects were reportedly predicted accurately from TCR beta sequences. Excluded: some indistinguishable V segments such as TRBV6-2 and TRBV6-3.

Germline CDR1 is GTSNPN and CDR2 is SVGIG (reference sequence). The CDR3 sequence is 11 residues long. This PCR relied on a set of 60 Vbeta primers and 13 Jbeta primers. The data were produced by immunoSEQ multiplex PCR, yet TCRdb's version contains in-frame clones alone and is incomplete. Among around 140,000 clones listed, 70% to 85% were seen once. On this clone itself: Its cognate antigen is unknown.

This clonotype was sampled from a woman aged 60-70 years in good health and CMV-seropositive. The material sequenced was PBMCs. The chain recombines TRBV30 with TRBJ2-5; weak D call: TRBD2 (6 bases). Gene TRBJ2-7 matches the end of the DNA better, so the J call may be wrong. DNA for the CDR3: TGTGCCTGGAATCGGGGGAACGAGCAGTACTTC. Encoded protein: CAWNRGNEQYF.